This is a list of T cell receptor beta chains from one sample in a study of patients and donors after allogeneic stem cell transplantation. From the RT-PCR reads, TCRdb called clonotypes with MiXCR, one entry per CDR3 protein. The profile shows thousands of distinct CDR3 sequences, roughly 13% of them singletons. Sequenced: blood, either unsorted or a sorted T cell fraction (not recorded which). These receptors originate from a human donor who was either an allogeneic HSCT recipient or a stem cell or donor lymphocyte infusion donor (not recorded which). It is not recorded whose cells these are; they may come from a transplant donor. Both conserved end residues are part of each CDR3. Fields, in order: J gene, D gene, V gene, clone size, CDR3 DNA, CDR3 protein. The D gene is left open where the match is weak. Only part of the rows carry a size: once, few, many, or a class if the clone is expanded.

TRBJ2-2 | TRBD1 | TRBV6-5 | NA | TGTGCCAGCAGCCCTTTTGTGGGGACAGTCCTTAACACCGGGGAGCTGTTTTTT | CASSPFVGTVLNTGELFF
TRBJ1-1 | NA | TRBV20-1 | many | TGCAGTGCTAGAGAAATCTTAGGGACGGGTGAAGCTTTCTTT | CSAREILGTGEAFF
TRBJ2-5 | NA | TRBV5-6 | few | TGTGCCAGCAGCTTGGTTGGGGGACAAGAGACCCAGTACTTC | CASSLVGGQETQYF
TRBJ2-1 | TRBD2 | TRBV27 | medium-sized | TGTGCCAGCAGCCCCGGGACTAGCGGGATTGGCGATGAGCAGTTCTTC | CASSPGTSGIGDEQFF
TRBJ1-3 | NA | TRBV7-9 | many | TGTGCCAGCAGCTTGGAGGGTTTCGTAAACACCATATATTTT | CASSLEGFVNTIYF
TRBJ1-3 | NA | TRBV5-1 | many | TGCGCCAGCAGCTTGGAACAGGCTGGAAACACCATATATTTT | CASSLEQAGNTIYF
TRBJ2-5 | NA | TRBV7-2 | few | TGTGCCAGCAGACACTCGGGACGACGGCCCCAAGAGACCCAGTACTTC | CASRHSGRRPQETQYF
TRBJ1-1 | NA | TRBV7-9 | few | TGTGCCAGCAGCCACAGGGAGGTCACTGAAGCTTTCTTT | CASSHREVTEAFF
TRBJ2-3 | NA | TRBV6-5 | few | TGTGCCAGCAGTCCAACTTGGGGGGGCGATACGCAGTATTTT | CASSPTWGGDTQYF
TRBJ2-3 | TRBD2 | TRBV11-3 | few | TGTGCCAGCAGCCGGGGGGGGAAAGAAGGAGATACGCAGTATTTT | CASSRGGKEGDTQYF
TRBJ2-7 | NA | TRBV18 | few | TGTGCCAGCTCGTCGGAAATAGGGGAGCAGTACTTC | CASSSEIGEQYF
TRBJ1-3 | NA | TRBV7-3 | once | TGTGCCAGCAGCTTAGAGGGGTTCTCTGGAAACACCATATATTTT | CASSLEGFSGNTIYF
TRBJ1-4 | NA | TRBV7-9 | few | TGTGCCAGCAGCCCCAGATTAAAGGAAGTAGAAAAACTGTTTTTT | CASSPRLKEVEKLFF
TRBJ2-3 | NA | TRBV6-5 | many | TGTGCCAGCAGGGATTTCACAGATACGCAGTATTTT | CASRDFTDTQYF
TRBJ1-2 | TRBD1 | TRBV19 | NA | TGTGCCAGTAGTATAGACTGGACAGGCTATGGCTACACCTTC | CASSIDWTGYGYTF
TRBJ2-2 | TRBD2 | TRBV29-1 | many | TGCAGCGTTGAAGGTAGCGGGAGTGGTGACACCGGGGAGCTGTTTTTT | CSVEGSGSGDTGELFF
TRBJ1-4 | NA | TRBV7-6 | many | TGTGCCAGCAGCTTAGGTCTTGATAATGAAAAACTGTTTTTT | CASSLGLDNEKLFF
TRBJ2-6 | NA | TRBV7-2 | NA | TGTGCCAGCAGCCCAGAGACAGCCAACGTCCTGACTTTC | CASSPETANVLTF
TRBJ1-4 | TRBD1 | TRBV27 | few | TGTGCCAGCAGTTTCGACAGGGGGAAGGGGGAAAAACTGTTTTTT | CASSFDRGKGEKLFF
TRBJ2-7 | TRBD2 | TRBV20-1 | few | TGCAGTGCCGCAATCTGGGCTAGCGGTGACTACGAGCAGTACTTC | CSAAIWASGDYEQYF
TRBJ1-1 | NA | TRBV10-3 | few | TGTGCCATCATCTCTGGGCCGCCCGGGGTCGACACTGAAGCTTTCTTT | CAIISGPPGVDTEAFF
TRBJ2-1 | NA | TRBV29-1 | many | TGCAGCGTTGAAGGGGGGGCTGTACAGTTCTTC | CSVEGGAVQFF